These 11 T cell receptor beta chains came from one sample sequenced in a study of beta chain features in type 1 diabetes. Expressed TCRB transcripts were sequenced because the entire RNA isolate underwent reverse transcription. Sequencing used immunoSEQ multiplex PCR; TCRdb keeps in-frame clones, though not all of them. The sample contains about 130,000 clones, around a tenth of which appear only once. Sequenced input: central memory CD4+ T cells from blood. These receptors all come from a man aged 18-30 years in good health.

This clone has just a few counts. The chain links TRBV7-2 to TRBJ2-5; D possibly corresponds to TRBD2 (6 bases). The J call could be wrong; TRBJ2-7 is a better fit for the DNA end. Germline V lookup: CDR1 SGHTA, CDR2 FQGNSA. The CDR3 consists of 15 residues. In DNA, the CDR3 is TGTGCCAGCAGCCTAATGCAGGGAGGTTCCTACGAGCAGTACTTC. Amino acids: CASSLMQGGSYEQYF.

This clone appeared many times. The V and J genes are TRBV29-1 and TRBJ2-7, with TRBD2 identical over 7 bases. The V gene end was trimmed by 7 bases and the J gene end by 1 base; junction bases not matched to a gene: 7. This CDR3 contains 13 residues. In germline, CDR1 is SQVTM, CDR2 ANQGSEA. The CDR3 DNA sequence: TGCAGCGGGAGAGCGGGGAATTCCTACGAGCAGTACTTC. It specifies CSGRAGNSYEQYF.

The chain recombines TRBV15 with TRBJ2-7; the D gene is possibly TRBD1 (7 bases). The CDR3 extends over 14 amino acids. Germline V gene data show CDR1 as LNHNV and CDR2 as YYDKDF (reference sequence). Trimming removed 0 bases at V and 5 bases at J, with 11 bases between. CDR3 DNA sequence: TGTGCCACCAGCAGAGAGGTCAGGGGGGACGAGCAGTACTTC. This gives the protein CATSREVRGDEQYF.

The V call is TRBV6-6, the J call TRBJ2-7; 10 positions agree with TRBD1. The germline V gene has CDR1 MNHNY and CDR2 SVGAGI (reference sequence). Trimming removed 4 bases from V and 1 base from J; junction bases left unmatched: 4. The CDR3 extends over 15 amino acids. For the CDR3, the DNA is TGTGCCAGCAGTTTTCGGACAGGGGGATCCTACGAGCAGTACTTC. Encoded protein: CASSFRTGGSYEQYF.

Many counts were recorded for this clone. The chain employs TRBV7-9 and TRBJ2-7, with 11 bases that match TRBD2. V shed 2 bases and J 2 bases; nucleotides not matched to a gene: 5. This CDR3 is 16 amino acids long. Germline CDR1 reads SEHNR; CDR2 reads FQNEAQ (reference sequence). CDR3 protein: CASSLFRLAGPYEQYF. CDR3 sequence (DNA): TGTGCCAGCAGCTTATTTCGACTAGCGGGACCCTACGAGCAGTACTTC. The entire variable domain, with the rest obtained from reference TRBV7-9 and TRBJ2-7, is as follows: DTGVSQNPRHKITKRGQNVTFRCDPISEHNRLYWYRQTLGQGPEFLTYFQNEAQLEKSRLLSDRFSAERPKGSFSTLEIQRTEQGDSAMYLCASSLFRLAGPYEQYFGPGTRLTVT.

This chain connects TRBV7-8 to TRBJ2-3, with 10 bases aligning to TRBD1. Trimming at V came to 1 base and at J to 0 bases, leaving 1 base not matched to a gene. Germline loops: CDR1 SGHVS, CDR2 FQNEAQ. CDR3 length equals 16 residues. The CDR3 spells CASSLGQGASTDTQYF. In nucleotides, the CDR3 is TGTGCCAGCAGCTTAGGACAGGGGGCTAGCACAGATACGCAGTATTTT.

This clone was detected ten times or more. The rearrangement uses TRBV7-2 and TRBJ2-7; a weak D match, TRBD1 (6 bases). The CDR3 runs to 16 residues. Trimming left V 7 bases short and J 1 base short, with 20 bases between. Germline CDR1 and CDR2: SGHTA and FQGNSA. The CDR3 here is CASTVTSGQKSYEQYF. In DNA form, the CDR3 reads TGTGCCAGCACCGTGACGTCCGGACAGAAGTCCTACGAGCAGTACTTC.

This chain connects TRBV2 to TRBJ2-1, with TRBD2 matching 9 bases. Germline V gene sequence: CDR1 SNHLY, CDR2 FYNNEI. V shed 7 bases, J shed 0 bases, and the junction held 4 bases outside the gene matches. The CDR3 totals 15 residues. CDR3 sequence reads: CASKYSGSSYNEQFF. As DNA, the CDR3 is TGTGCCAGCAAATATAGCGGGAGCTCCTACAATGAGCAGTTCTTC.

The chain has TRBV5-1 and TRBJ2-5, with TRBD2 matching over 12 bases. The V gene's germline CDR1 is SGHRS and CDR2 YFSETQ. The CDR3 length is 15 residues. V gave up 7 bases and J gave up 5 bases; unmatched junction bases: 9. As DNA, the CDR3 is TGCGCCAGCGCCCCCCTAGCGGGGGGGCTGGAGACCCAGTACTTC. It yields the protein CASAPLAGGLETQYF.

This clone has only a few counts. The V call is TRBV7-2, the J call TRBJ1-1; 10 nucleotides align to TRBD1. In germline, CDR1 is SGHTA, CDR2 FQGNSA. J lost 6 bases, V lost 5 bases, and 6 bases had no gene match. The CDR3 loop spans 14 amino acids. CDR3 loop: CASSTDRGPSEAFF. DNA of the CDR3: TGTGCCAGCAGCACAGACAGGGGGCCGTCTGAAGCTTTCTTT. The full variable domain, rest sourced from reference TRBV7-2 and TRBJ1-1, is GAGVSQSPSNKVTEKGKDVELRCDPISGHTALYWYRQSLGQGLEFLIYFQGNSAPDKSGLPSDRFSAERTGGSVSTLTIQRTQQEDSAVYLCASSTDRGPSEAFFGQGTRLTVV.

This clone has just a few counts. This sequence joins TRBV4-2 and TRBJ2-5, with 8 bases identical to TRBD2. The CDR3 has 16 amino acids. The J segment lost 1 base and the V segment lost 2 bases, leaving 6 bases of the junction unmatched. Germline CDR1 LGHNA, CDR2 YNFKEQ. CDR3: CASSQSGGDIQETQYF. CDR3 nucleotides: TGTGCCAGCAGCCAATCGGGGGGGGATATCCAAGAGACCCAGTACTTC.